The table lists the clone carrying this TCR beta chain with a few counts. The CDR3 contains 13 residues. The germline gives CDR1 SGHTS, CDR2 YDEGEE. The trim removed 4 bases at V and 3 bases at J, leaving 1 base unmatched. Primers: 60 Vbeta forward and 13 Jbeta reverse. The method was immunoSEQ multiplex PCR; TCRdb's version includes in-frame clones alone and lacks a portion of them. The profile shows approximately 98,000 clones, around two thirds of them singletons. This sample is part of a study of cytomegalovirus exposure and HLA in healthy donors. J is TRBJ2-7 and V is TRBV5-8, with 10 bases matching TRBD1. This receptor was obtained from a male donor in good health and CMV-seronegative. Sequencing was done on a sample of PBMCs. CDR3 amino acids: CASSRDRGYEQYF. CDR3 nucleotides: TGTGCCAGCAGCCGGGACAGGGGCTACGAGCAGTACTTC. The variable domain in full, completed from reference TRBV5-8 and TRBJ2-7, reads EAGVTQSPTHLIKTRGQQATLRCSPISGHTSVYWYQQALGLGLQFLLWYDEGEERNRGNFPPRFSGRQFPNYSSELNVNALELEDSALYLCASSRDRGYEQYFGPGTRLTVT.